This entry concerns a single TCR beta chain. Its cognate antigen is unknown. MiXCR, run by TCRdb on the reads, gives a single entry per CDR3 protein. The sample has some 560,000 distinct CDR3 sequences, roughly 42% seen once. The data belong to a study of T cell repertoires in cytomegalovirus infection. Findings and caveats of the study: The cumulative frequency of public TCR beta families distinguished individuals who carried CMV together with the relevant HLA.

The CDR3 loop spans 15 amino acids. V was cut by 7 bases and J by 1 base, with 16 bases left in between. The clonotype was recovered from a human donor in good health (CMV status not recorded). Some clones in this sample may be carry-over from other donors' samples. Sequences were derived from cultured PBMCs, sampled from culture after CMV antigen stimulation. This chain uses TRBV12-3 or TRBV12-4 with TRBJ1-2, with D maybe TRBD1 (5 bases). CDR3 region: CASTRGAADNYGYTF. The CDR3 DNA sequence: TGTGCCAGCACCCGAGGGGCGGCAGATAACTATGGCTACACCTTC.